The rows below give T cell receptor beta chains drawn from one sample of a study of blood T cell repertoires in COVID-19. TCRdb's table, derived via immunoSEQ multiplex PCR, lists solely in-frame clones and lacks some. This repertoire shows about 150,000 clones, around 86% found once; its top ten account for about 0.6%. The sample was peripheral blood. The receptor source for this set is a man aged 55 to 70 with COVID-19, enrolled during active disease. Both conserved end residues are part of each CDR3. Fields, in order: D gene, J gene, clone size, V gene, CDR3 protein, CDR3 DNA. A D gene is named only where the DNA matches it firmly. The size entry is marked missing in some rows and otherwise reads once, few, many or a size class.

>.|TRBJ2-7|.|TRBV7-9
CASSLAYYEQYF
TGTGCCAGCAGCTTAGCTTACTACGAGCAGTACTTC
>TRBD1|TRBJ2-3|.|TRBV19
CASSIIGTGYTDTQYF
TGTGCCAGTAGTATTATTGGGACAGGGTACACAGATACGCAGTATTTT
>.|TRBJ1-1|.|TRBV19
CATRGALNEAFF
TGTGCCACACGGGGGGCGCTTAATGAAGCTTTCTTT
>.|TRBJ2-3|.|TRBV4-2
CASSQQYTTHGTDTQYF
TGTGCCAGCAGCCAACAATATACTACACACGGCACAGATACGCAGTATTTT
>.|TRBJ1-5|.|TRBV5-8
CASSSPGQPNQPQHF
TGTGCCAGCAGCTCCCCCGGACAGCCCAATCAGCCCCAGCATTTT
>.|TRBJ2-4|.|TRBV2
CASSEIHLAKNIQYF
TGTGCCAGCAGTGAGATACATCTAGCCAAAAACATTCAGTACTTC
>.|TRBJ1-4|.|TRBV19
CARANRSIRHLPLTPYEKLFF
TGTGCCAGAGCCAACAGATCAATCCGCCACCTACCCCTTACGCCCTATGAAAAACTGTTTTTT
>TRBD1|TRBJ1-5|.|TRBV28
CASSPTTGGNQPQHF
TGTGCCAGCAGTCCAACCACAGGGGGCAATCAGCCCCAGCATTTT
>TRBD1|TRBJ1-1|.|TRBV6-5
CASSYGTGNTEAFF
TGTGCCAGCAGTTACGGGACAGGGAACACTGAAGCTTTCTTT
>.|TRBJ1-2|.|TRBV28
CASSSGAASNYGYTF
TGTGCCAGCAGTTCAGGGGCAGCCTCTAACTATGGCTACACCTTC
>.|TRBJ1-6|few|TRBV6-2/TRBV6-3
CASSLTEASSSPLHF
TGTGCCAGCAGTCTTACGGAGGCCAGTAGTTCACCCCTCCACTTT
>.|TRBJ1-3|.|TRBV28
CASSSGGTGNTIYF
TGTGCCAGCAGTTCGGGCGGGACTGGAAACACCATATATTTT
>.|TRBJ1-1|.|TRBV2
CASSDDRDNTMNTEAFF
TGTGCCAGCAGTGACGATCGGGACAACACAATGAACACTGAAGCTTTCTTT
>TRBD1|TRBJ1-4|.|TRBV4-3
CASSQYPGQGGEKLFF
TGCGCCAGCAGCCAGTACCCGGGACAGGGCGGTGAAAAACTGTTTTTT
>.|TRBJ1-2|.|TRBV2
CASGAHGYGYTF
TGTGCCAGCGGGGCGCATGGATATGGCTACACCTTC
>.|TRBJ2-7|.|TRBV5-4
CASSFEQRAEQYF
TGTGCCAGCAGCTTCGAACAGAGGGCCGAGCAGTACTTC
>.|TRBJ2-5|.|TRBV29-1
CSSGGEETQYF
TGCAGCTCTGGAGGGGAAGAGACCCAGTACTTC
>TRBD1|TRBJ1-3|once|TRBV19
CASSMGQGGRNTIYF
TGTGCCAGTAGTATGGGACAGGGGGGCAGAAACACCATATATTTT
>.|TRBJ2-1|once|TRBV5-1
CASSLAFETRGNEQFF
TGCGCCAGCAGCTTGGCCTTCGAGACCCGAGGGAATGAGCAGTTCTTC
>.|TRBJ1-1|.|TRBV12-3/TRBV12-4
CASSVASEAFF
TGTGCCAGCAGTGTCGCGAGTGAAGCTTTCTTT
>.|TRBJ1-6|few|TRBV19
CASSTPGVTPLHF
TGTGCCAGTAGTACTCCAGGGGTAACACCCCTCCACTTT
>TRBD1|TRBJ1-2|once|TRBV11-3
CASSLQGQGMRGGYTF
TGTGCCAGCAGCCTGCAGGGACAGGGTATGAGGGGTGGCTACACCTTC
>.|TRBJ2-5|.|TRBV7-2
CASSPRQVARETQYF
TGTGCCAGCAGCCCGCGACAGGTGGCGAGGGAGACCCAGTACTTC
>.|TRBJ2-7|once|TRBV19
CASSYPGSGNSYEQYF
TGTGCCAGTAGTTACCCTGGGTCGGGGAATTCCTACGAGCAGTACTTC
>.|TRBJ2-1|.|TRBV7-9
CASSLDGGTYNEQFF
TGTGCCAGCAGCTTAGATGGCGGGACTTACAATGAGCAGTTCTTC
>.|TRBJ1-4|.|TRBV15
CATRPQSVLNEKLFF
TGTGCCACCAGGCCACAGAGTGTACTCAATGAAAAACTGTTTTTT
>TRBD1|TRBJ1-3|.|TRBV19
CASSIGGQSSGNTIYF
TGTGCCAGTAGTATTGGGGGACAGAGCTCTGGAAACACCATATATTTT
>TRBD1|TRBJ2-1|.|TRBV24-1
CATSDSDRGIGAEQFF
TGTGCCACCAGTGATTCAGACAGGGGGATCGGTGCTGAGCAGTTCTTC
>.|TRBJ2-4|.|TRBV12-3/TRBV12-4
CASSFSGAPIQYF
TGTGCCAGCAGTTTCAGTGGGGCCCCTATTCAGTACTTC
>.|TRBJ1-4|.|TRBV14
CASSTPTENEKLFF
TGTGCCAGCAGCACACCTACAGAGAATGAAAAACTGTTTTTT
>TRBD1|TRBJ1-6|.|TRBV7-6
CASSPHPTGSPLHF
TGTGCCAGCAGCCCGCACCCGACAGGGTCACCCCTCCACTTT
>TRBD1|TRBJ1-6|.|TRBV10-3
CAISESGQTNSPLHF
TGTGCCATCAGTGAGTCGGGACAGACAAATTCACCCCTCCACTTT
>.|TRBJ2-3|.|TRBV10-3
CAIKVDNTDTQYF
TGTGCCATCAAGGTCGACAACACAGATACGCAGTATTTT
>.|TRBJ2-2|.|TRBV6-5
CASSRDSLGTGELFF
TGTGCCAGCAGTCGGGACTCCCTGGGAACCGGGGAGCTGTTTTTT
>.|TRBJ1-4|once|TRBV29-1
CSVDFGGAGEKLFF
TGCAGCGTTGACTTCGGGGGGGCGGGTGAAAAACTGTTTTTT
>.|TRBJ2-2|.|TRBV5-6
CASSLAFGELFF
TGTGCCAGCAGCTTGGCTTTCGGGGAGCTGTTTTTT
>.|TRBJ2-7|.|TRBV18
CASRGSYEQYF
TGTGCCAGCAGGGGCAGCTACGAGCAGTACTTC
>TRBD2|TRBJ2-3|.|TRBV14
CASSQDGSGRAGTDTQYF
TGTGCCAGCAGCCAAGATGGTAGCGGGAGGGCCGGCACAGATACGCAGTATTTT
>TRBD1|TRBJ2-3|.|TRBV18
CASSPLGQGLNTQYF
TGTGCCAGCTCACCACTGGGACAGGGGTTGAATACGCAGTATTTT
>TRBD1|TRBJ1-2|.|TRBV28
CASSLWIRTGDKYGYTF
TGTGCCAGCAGTTTATGGATTAGGACAGGGGATAAGTATGGCTACACCTTC
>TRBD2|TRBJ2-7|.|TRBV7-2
CASSLRGAYEQYF
TGTGCCAGCAGCTTGCGGGGGGCCTACGAGCAGTACTTC
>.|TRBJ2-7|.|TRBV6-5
CASSYGGHEQYF
TGTGCCAGCAGTTATGGGGGCCACGAGCAGTACTTC
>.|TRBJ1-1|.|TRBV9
CASSAQVELNTEAFF
TGTGCCAGCAGCGCCCAGGTGGAATTGAACACTGAAGCTTTCTTT
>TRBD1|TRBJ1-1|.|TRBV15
CATSRDRQGTEAFF
TGTGCCACCAGCAGAGATCGACAGGGGACTGAAGCTTTCTTT
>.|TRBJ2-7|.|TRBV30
CAWSPGISYEQYF
TGTGCCTGGAGCCCAGGGATTTCCTACGAGCAGTACTTC
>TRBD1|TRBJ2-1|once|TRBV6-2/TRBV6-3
CASSYSNTGVTEQFF
TGTGCCAGCAGTTACTCGAATACAGGGGTAACTGAGCAGTTCTTC
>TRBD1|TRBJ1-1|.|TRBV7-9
CASSLESAGGTAINTEAFF
TGTGCCAGCAGCTTAGAATCCGCAGGCGGGACAGCTATTAACACTGAAGCTTTCTTT
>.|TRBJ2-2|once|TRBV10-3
CAIGATNTGELFF
TGTGCCATCGGGGCCACGAACACCGGGGAGCTGTTTTTT
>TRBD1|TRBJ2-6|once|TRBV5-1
CASSLVSGQGAAGANVLTF
TGCGCCAGCAGCTTGGTGTCCGGGCAGGGGGCGGCTGGGGCCAACGTCCTGACTTTC
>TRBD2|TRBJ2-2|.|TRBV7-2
CASPYPTSGRVSGELFF
TGTGCCAGCCCGTACCCGACTAGCGGGAGAGTCTCCGGGGAGCTGTTTTTT
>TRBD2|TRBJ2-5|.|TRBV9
CASSVGDSGGHGETQYF
TGTGCCAGCAGCGTAGGGGATAGCGGGGGACACGGGGAGACCCAGTACTTC
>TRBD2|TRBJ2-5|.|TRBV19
CASSSGGTRGETQYF
TGTGCCAGTAGTAGTGGGGGGACTAGAGGGGAGACCCAGTACTTC
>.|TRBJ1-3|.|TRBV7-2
CASSPQGTGNTIYF
TGTGCCAGCAGCCCTCAGGGGACTGGAAACACCATATATTTT